This T cell receptor beta chain appears in the sequencing data of a study of shared clonotypes between healthy human individuals. The naive CD8 population came from CD45RO-negative cells selected for CCR7, without terminally differentiated effector memory CD45RA+ cells. Generated by immunoSEQ multiplex PCR, the TCRdb table keeps only in-frame clones and is missing some. The repertoire has fewer than 850,000 clones, around 96% of them found once; the top ten carry around 0.21%. V gave up 5 bases and J gave up 6 bases, with 8 bases separating them. The CDR3 is 12 amino acids. The germline gives CDR1 SGHAT, CDR2 FQNNGV.

V usage is TRBV11-2 and J usage is TRBJ2-1; TRBD2 is a possible D gene (6 bases). Material: naive CD8+ T cells sorted from blood. The clonotype was recovered from a young man in good health. CDR3: CASSPGSNEQFF. Written as DNA, the CDR3 is TGTGCCAGCAGCCCCGGGAGCAATGAGCAGTTCTTC.